A selection of T cell receptor beta chains follows, all from one sample in a study of blood T cells in healthy people across ages. TCRdb re-analysed the 5' RACE reads in MiXCR, keeping a single row per CDR3 protein. The repertoire holds about a million distinct CDR3 sequences, under 50% seen once, with roughly 12% in the top ten. Sequenced input: blood. These receptors were obtained from a man in his thirties or forties in good health. Each CDR3 is given without its conserved first and last residue. The order of the fields is V gene, J gene, CDR3 length, CDR3 protein.

>TRBV7-2|TRBJ2-5|13
ASRIGRLHQETQY
>TRBV20-1|TRBJ1-2|13
SARDSSSSDYGYT
>TRBV12-3/TRBV12-4|TRBJ2-3|13
ASRSLGAYADTQY
>TRBV20-1|TRBJ2-3|12
SVPTSGGGDTQY
>TRBV12-3/TRBV12-4|TRBJ2-7|9
ASSTGTMQY
>TRBV7-2|TRBJ1-4|13
ASSSQTGGWEKLF
>TRBV4-1|TRBJ1-2|14
ASSQDSGGYSSGYT
>TRBV4-1|TRBJ2-3|15
ASSQNLLAGPTDTQY
>TRBV29-1|TRBJ2-7|14
SVDGAGTASSYEQY
>TRBV29-1|TRBJ2-5|10
SVGQGMRTQY
>TRBV3-1|TRBJ2-1|11
ASRWTGGNEQF
>TRBV19|TRBJ2-1|11
ASSIGQLNEQF
>TRBV6-2/TRBV6-3|TRBJ1-1|12
ASGEDSPSTEAF
>TRBV10-3|TRBJ2-1|13
AISNLGARYNEQF
>TRBV3-1|TRBJ1-5|13
ASSPRGVENQPQH
>TRBV12-5|TRBJ1-1|11
ASGVDTGPEAF
>TRBV29-1|TRBJ2-7|13
SARTSGGTAYEQY
>TRBV5-5|TRBJ1-5|13
ASSWEGGGNQPQH
>TRBV3-1|TRBJ2-7|12
ASSPDRLRDEQY
>TRBV20-1|.|13
SARGAGGSSETQY
>TRBV7-2|TRBJ2-1|13
ASSSAGGTYNEQF
>TRBV15|TRBJ2-7|12
ATSRGGSDYEQY
>TRBV7-9|TRBJ1-1|12
ASSLAGKVPEAF
>TRBV6-5|TRBJ2-3|14
ASSYSRLAGGDTQY
>TRBV4-3|TRBJ2-3|14
ASSQEARGSTDTQY
>TRBV4-2|TRBJ2-2|16
ASSQDLGTSRGTGELF
>TRBV25-1|TRBJ1-6|11
AGGGQGNSPLH
>TRBV4-1|TRBJ1-4|13
ASSQIRGLNEKLF